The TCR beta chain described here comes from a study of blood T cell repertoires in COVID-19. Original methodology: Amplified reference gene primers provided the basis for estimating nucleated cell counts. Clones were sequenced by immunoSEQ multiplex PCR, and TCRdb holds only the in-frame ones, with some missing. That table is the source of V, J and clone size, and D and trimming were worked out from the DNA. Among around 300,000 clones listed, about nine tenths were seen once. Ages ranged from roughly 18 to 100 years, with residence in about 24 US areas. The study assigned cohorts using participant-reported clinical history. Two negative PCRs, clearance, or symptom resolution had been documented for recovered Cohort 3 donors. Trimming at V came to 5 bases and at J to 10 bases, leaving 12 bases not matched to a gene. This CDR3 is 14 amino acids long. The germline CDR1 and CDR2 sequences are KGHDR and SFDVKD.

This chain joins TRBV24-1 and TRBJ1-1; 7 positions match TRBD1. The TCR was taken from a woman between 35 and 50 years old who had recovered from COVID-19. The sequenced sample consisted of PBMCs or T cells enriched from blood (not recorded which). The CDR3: CATSGTGIQRGAFF. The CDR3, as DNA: TGTGCCACCAGTGGGACAGGTATCCAAAGGGGAGCTTTCTTT.